What follows are 16 T cell receptor beta chains derived from one specimen sequenced in a study of vaccination and CD4 T cells after COVID-19. Treatment noted: roughly nine-day PBMC culture with coronavirus spike peptide pools or control peptides (ViraFEST assay). Sequencing of DNA taken from cultured CD4+ T cells relied on the Oncomine TCR Beta short-read assay. Via MiXCR, TCRdb re-called the PCR reads, giving one row per CDR3 protein. The table has about 25,000 distinct CDR3 sequences, under 55% seen once; the top ten hold around 6.9%. Antigen specificity for these receptors is unknown. Sequencing was done on a sample of CD4+ T cells from blood, cultured in vitro. These receptors all stem from a human donor who had recovered from COVID-19.

This clonotype was detected only a few times. The chain is built from TRBV20-1 and TRBJ2-7, with D hard to call. Germline V gives CDR1 DFQATT, CDR2 SNEGSKA (reference sequence). V was trimmed by 6 bases and J by 2 bases, leaving 14 bases between them. This CDR3 is 13 amino acids long. CDR3: CSAQGDPAYEQYF. The CDR3 DNA sequence: TGCAGTGCCCAAGGCGACCCAGCCTACGAGCAGTACTTC.

The V gene is TRBV2, the J gene TRBJ2-7; 14 positions agree with TRBD2. V lost 6 bases to trimming and J lost 3 bases; unmatched junction nucleotides: 1. The CDR3 sequence is 14 residues long. Germline assignment: CDR1 SNHLY and CDR2 FYNNEI. The CDR3 sequence: CASRGTSGGYEQYF. CDR3 nucleotides: TGTGCCAGCAGGGGGACTAGCGGGGGCTACGAGCAGTACTTC.

The chain recombines TRBV7-3 with TRBJ2-3, with D unclear. CDR3 size: 13 residues. The germline V gene has CDR1 SGHTA and CDR2 FQGTGA. Trimming removed 0 bases from V and 6 bases from J, with 7 bases in between. As DNA, the CDR3 is TGTGCCAGCAGCTTAACTGGGTCCGATACGCAGTATTTT. Protein product: CASSLTGSDTQYF.

In its sample, this clonotype was seen a few times. The rearrangement uses TRBV25-1 and TRBJ1-2; 8 nucleotides agree with TRBD1. Germline CDR1 MGHDK, CDR2 SYGVNS. The CDR3 loop spans 13 amino acids. V lost 3 bases, J lost 8 bases, and 5 bases stayed unmatched. CDR3 sequence: CASSEQGAWGYTF. In DNA form, the CDR3 reads TGTGCCAGCAGTGAGCAGGGGGCATGGGGCTACACCTTC.

The V and J genes are TRBV28 and TRBJ1-3; D perhaps matches TRBD1 (5 bases). This CDR3 spans 13 amino acids. Germline V gene lookup returns CDR1 MDHEN and CDR2 SYDVKM. V lost 6 bases to trimming and J lost 4 bases, with 10 bases between them. CDR3: CASRGTIGNTIYF. For the CDR3, the DNA is TGTGCCAGCAGGGGGACGATAGGAAACACCATATATTTT.

The chain uses TRBV4-3 and TRBJ1-2; perhaps TRBD1 as D (5 bases). CDR3 size: 15 residues. The germline V gene has CDR1 LGHNA and CDR2 YSLEER. Trimming cost V 1 base and J 6 bases, with 15 bases left between them. The CDR3, as DNA: TGCGCCAGCAGCCAAGCTTTGGGACCCCCCCATGGCTACACCTTC. Its translation is CASSQALGPPHGYTF.

The chain employs TRBV7-9 and TRBJ1-2; a possible D gene is TRBD1 (6 bases). V was pared by 4 bases and J by 4 bases, with 13 bases between. The CDR3 is 14 amino acids. Germline V CDR1 and CDR2: SEHNR, FQNEAQ (reference sequence). CDR3 in amino acids: CASSSDGTPYGYTF. The CDR3 nucleotides read TGTGCCAGCAGCTCCGACGGGACACCCTATGGCTACACCTTC.

This chain links TRBV2 with TRBJ2-1; D tentatively fits TRBD1 or TRBD2 (5 bases each). Germline CDR1 SNHLY, CDR2 FYNNEI. This CDR3 has 12 amino acids. V was shortened by 0 bases and J by 14 bases, with 11 bases between the two germline ends. CDR3 in amino acids: CASSEAPRDEFF. DNA of the CDR3: TGTGCCAGCAGTGAAGCTCCCCGGGACGAGTTCTTC.

Only a few counts were recorded for this clonotype. The genes are TRBV20-1 and TRBJ1-6; tentatively, D is TRBD1 (5 bases). The CDR3 totals 17 residues. CDR1 is DFQATT and CDR2 is SNEGSKA in the germline V gene (reference sequence). V lost 0 bases and J 4 bases, leaving 16 bases between the germline ends. CDR3: CSARDRRGGGYNSPLHF. CDR3 sequence (DNA): TGCAGTGCTAGAGATCGGCGGGGCGGTGGGTATAATTCACCCCTCCACTTT.

This clonotype was observed a few times. J is TRBJ2-5 and V is TRBV10-3, with unresolved D. The CDR3 loop spans 14 amino acids. Per the germline V gene, CDR1 is ENHRY and CDR2 is SYGVKD. Trimming pared 0 bases from V and 2 bases from J, leaving 7 bases between. DNA of the CDR3: TGTGCCATCAGTGAGTCAATTCGGCAAGAGACCCAGTACTTC. Amino acids: CAISESIRQETQYF.

The chain has TRBV7-3 and TRBJ2-1; the match to TRBD1 covers 9 bases. This CDR3 has 19 amino acids. V lost 0 bases and J lost 4; bases outside the gene matches: 13. Looked up from germline, CDR1 is SGHTA and CDR2 is FQGTGA. In DNA, the CDR3 is TGTGCCAGCAGCTTAACGCCGTCTGGTGGACAGGGGAAGTACAATGAGCAGTTCTTC. Protein sequence: CASSLTPSGGQGKYNEQFF.

The chain combines TRBV24-1 with TRBJ2-2; no reliable D call. CDR1 and CDR2 (germline): KGHDR, SFDVKD. Deletions cut 5 bases from V and 4 bases from J, with 10 bases between. This CDR3 has 14 residues. This CDR3 is CATSAQPATGELFF. CDR3 DNA sequence: TGTGCCACCAGTGCGCAGCCTGCCACCGGGGAGCTGTTTTTT.

The chain recombines TRBV21-1 with TRBJ1-1. TRBV21-1 is marked as a pseudogene. The CDR3 covers 16 residues. The CDR3 DNA reads as TGTGCCAGCAGCAAAGGAGTGCGAGGGAGGGGCACTGAAGCTTTCTTT. Translated: CASSKGVRGRGTEAFF.

The DNA for the CDR3 is TGTGCCAGCAGTGACGACAGCCAAGAGACCCAGTTCTTC. Translation: CASSDDSQETQFF. The genes are TRBV7-9 and TRBJ2-5; D possibly corresponds to TRBD1 (5 bases). The J call is uncertain, as TRBJ2-1 better fits the DNA end. The CDR3 totals 13 residues. Germline CDR1 is SEHNR and CDR2 is FQNEAQ (reference sequence).

V gene TRBV30 combines with J gene TRBJ1-2, with unresolved D. V was pared by 4 bases and J by 1 base, with 4 bases between. This CDR3 is 11 amino acids long. The germline V gene has CDR1 GTSNPN and CDR2 SVGIG (reference sequence). The CDR3 sequence is CAWNGNYGYTF. The CDR3 DNA sequence: TGTGCCTGGAACGGTAACTATGGCTACACCTTC. The variable domain in full, completed from reference TRBV30 and TRBJ1-2, reads SQTIHQWPATLVQPVGSPLSLECTVEGTSNPNLYWYRQAAGRGLQLLFYSVGIGQISSEVPQNLSASRPQDRQFILSSKKLLLSDSGFYLCAWNGNYGYTFGSGTRLTVV.

The chain has TRBV20-1 and TRBJ1-1; D is uncertain. V was shortened by 2 bases and J by 1 base, with 11 bases between the two germline ends. This CDR3 comprises 14 residues. Germline loops: CDR1 DFQATT, CDR2 SNEGSKA (reference sequence). The CDR3 region is CSARPTKGNTEAFF. CDR3 in DNA: TGCAGTGCTAGACCTACAAAAGGGAACACTGAAGCTTTCTTT.